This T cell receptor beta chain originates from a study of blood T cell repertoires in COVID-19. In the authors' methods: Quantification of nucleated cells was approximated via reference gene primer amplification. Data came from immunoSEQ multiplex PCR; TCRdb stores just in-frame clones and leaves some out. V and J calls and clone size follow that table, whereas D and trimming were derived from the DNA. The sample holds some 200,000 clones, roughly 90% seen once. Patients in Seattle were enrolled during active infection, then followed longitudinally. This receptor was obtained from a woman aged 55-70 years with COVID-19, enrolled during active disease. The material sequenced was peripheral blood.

DNA of the CDR3: TGTGCCAGCACAAGGGGTCACTACTACCAAGAGACCCAGTACTTC. Encoded protein: CASTRGHYYQETQYF. The chain uses TRBV6-1 and TRBJ2-5, with D perhaps matching TRBD1 (5 bases). The length of the CDR3 is 15 residues. Trimming took 7 bases from V and 0 from J, leaving 15 bases between them. Per germline, CDR1 MNHNS and CDR2 SASEGT.